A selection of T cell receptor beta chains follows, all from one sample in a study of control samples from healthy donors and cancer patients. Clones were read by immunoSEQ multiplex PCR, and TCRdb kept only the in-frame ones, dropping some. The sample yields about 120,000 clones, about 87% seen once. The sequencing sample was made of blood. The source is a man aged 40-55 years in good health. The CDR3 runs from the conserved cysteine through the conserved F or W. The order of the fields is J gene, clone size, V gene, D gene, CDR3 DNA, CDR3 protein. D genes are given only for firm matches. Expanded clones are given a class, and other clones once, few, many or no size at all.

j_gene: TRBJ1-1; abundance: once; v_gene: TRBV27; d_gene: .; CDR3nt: TGTGCCAGCAGTTTATTTGTTTCTAACCACGGAGGGACTGAAGCTTTCTTT; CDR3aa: CASSLFVSNHGGTEAFF
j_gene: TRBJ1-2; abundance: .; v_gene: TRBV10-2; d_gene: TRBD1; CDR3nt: TGCGCCAGCAGTAAGACAGGGGATGGCTACACCTTC; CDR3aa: CASSKTGDGYTF
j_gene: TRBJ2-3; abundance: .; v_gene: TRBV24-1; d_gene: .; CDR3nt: TGTGCCACCCAAAATGGGGACTTCACAGATACGCAGTATTTT; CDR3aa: CATQNGDFTDTQYF
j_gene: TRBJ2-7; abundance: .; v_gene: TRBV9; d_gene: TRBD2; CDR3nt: TGTGCCAGCAGCGAGTCCCCGGCGGGGGGTTCTTTGGTCGAGCAGTACTTC; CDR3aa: CASSESPAGGSLVEQYF
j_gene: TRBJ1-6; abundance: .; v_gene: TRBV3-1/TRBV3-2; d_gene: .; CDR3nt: TGTGCCAGCAGCCAAATAGCGTCGGGTTCACCCCTCCACTTT; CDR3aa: CASSQIASGSPLHF
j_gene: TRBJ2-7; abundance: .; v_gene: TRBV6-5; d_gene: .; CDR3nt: TGTGCCAGCAAGGGGAGAGGGGGCTACGAGCAGTACTTC; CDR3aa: CASKGRGGYEQYF
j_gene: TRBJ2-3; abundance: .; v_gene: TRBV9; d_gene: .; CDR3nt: TGTGCCAGCAGCCCGGCTGGCGGCACAGATACGCAGTATTTT; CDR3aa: CASSPAGGTDTQYF
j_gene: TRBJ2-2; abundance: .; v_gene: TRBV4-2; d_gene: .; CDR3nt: TGTGCCAGCAGCCAAGATAGGAAAGGTGGAGATCCCGGGGAGCTGTTTTTT; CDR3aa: CASSQDRKGGDPGELFF
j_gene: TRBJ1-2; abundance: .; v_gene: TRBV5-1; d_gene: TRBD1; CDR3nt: TGCGCCAGCAGCTACGAACCGGGACAGGGTGTCTATGGCTACACCTTC; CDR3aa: CASSYEPGQGVYGYTF
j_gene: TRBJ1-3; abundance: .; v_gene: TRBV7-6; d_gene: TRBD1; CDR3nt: TGTGCCAGCAGTCTAACCTACAGGGGTAACACCATATATTTT; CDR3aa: CASSLTYRGNTIYF
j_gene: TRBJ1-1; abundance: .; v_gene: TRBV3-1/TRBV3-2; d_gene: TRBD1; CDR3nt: TGTGCCAGCAGCCGCCAGGGGGCTAGCACTGAAGCTTTCTTT; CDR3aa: CASSRQGASTEAFF
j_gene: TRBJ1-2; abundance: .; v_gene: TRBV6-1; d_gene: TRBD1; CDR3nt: TGTGCCAGCAGTGCTTTACAGGGGGCAGGATATAGTTATAACTATGGCTACACCTTC; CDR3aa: CASSALQGAGYSYNYGYTF
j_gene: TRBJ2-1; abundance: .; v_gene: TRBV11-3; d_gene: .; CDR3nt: TGTGCCAGCAGCTTAGGACAGTCTCGCGAGCAGTTCTTC; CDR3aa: CASSLGQSREQFF
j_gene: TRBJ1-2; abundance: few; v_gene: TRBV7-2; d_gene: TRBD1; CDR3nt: TGTGCCAGCAGCACAGGGGGAGGGGGAAACTATGGCTACACCTTC; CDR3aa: CASSTGGGGNYGYTF
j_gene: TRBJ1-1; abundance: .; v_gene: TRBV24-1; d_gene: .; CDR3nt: TGTGCCACCAGTGATTTGGGGACTGAAGCTTTCTTT; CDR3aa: CATSDLGTEAFF
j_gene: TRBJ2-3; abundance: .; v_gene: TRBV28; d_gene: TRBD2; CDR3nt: TGTGCCAGCAGCCCGGGAGCGGGGGGCCGTGATACGCAGTATTTT; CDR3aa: CASSPGAGGRDTQYF
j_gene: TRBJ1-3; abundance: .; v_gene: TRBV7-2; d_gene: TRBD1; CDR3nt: TGTGCCAGCAGCTTAGGGGACAGCCGAAACACCATATATTTT; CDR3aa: CASSLGDSRNTIYF